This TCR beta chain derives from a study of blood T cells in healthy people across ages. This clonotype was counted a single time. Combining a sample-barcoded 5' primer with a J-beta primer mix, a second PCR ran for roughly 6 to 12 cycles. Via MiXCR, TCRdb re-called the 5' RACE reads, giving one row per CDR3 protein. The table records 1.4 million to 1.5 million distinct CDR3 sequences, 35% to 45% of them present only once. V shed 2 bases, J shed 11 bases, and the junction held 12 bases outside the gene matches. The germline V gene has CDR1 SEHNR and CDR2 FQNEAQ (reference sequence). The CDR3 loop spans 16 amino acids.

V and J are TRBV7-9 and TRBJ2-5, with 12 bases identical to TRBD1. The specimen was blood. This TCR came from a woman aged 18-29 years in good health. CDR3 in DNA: TGTGCCAGCAGCTTACCGTCCGGGACAGGGGGCGATGAGCAGTACTTC. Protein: CASSLPSGTGGDEQYF.